The rows below give T cell receptor beta chains drawn from one sample of a study of OX40 agonist ivuxolimab in advanced cancers. The assay was immunoSEQ multiplex PCR, and TCRdb's table has in-frame clones only and misses some. The sample contains 35,000 to 40,000 clones, 87% of which appear only once. The material sequenced was CD4+ or CD8+ T cells sorted from blood, taken in a trial of the OX40 agonist ivuxolimab. The receptors originated from an adult with an advanced solid tumor such as melanoma, head and neck, liver or kidney cancer. The CDR3 runs from the conserved cysteine through the conserved F or W. A D gene is named only where the DNA matches it firmly. The size entry is marked missing in some rows and otherwise reads once, few, many or a size class.

length | J | D | V | size | DNA | CDR3
18 | TRBJ2-3 | TRBD2 | TRBV4-1 | . | TGCGCCAGCAGCCAAGACGTTCAGCGGGGGACTAGCACAGATACGCAGTATTTT | CASSQDVQRGTSTDTQYF
16 | TRBJ2-4 | . | TRBV19 | once | TGTGCCAGTAGTATCTTGGCGAGTTTAGCCAAAAACATTCAGTACTTC | CASSILASLAKNIQYF
14 | TRBJ2-5 | . | TRBV7-2 | . | TGTGCCAGCAGCCCAGCAGGCTCACAAGAGACCCAGTACTTC | CASSPAGSQETQYF
12 | TRBJ2-1 | . | TRBV11-2 | . | TGTGCCAGCAGCCGACAGCCCGATGAGCAGTTCTTC | CASSRQPDEQFF
13 | TRBJ2-5 | . | TRBV11-2 | . | TGTGCCAGCAGCTTATGGGCAGGGGAGACCCAGTACTTC | CASSLWAGETQYF
14 | TRBJ2-5 | . | TRBV19 | . | TGTGCCAGTAGTAAGATCGGGTCGCAAGAGACCCAGTACTTC | CASSKIGSQETQYF
15 | TRBJ2-3 | TRBD2 | TRBV7-3 | . | TGTGCCAGCAGCTTAACCGGGACTAGCGGAGATACGCAGTATTTT | CASSLTGTSGDTQYF
13 | TRBJ1-5 | . | TRBV19 | . | TGTGCCACGGTGAGACGGGGTGGTCAGCCCCAGCATTTT | CATVRRGGQPQHF
13 | TRBJ2-2 | . | TRBV13 | . | TGTGCCAGCGGTAGGGTGGGTGCCGGGGAGCTGTTTTTT | CASGRVGAGELFF
11 | TRBJ1-2 | . | TRBV25-1 | . | TGTGCCAGCCTGGGAGGGGGAAGCTACACCTTC | CASLGGGSYTF
14 | TRBJ1-5 | TRBD1 | TRBV19 | . | TGTGCCAGTAGTACCACAGGGGGAGGCCAGCCCCAGCATTTT | CASSTTGGGQPQHF
15 | TRBJ2-2 | . | TRBV18 | once | TGTGCCAGCTCAAACGGACCGATGAACACCGGGGAGCTGTTTTTT | CASSNGPMNTGELFF
14 | TRBJ1-2 | . | TRBV6-5 | few | TGTGCCAGCAGAACAGACCCAAGCGGCTATGGCTACACCTTC | CASRTDPSGYGYTF
14 | TRBJ2-2 | . | TRBV5-1 | . | TGCGCCAGCAGCTTCCAGGGGAAGGGCGGGGAGCTGTTTTTT | CASSFQGKGGELFF
16 | TRBJ2-7 | TRBD1 | TRBV19 | . | TGTGCCAGTAGTTCTGACCGGGACAGTAGAGGATCCGAGCAGTACTTC | CASSSDRDSRGSEQYF
13 | TRBJ1-5 | . | TRBV30 | . | TGTGCCTGGAGTGGGGGAAGCAATCAGCCCCAGCATTTT | CAWSGGSNQPQHF
16 | TRBJ2-3 | . | TRBV18 | . | TGTGCCAGCTCACTGCAGGGCGGAGCCGGCACAGATACGCAGTATTTT | CASSLQGGAGTDTQYF
16 | TRBJ2-3 | TRBD2 | TRBV6-1 | . | TGTGCCAGCAGTGAAGGGATAGCGGGGGGCACAGATACGCAGTATTTT | CASSEGIAGGTDTQYF
13 | TRBJ1-1 | . | TRBV6-5 | . | TGTGCCAGCAGTTACGGCAGGGTCACTGAAGCTTTCTTT | CASSYGRVTEAFF
14 | TRBJ2-5 | TRBD1 | TRBV5-8 | . | TGTGCCAGCAGCTTCGTTCAGGGGGCTCGGACCCAGTACTTC | CASSFVQGARTQYF
14 | TRBJ2-1 | TRBD1 | TRBV7-8 | . | TGTGCCAGCAGCTTCCGGGACAGATACAATGAGCAGTTCTTC | CASSFRDRYNEQFF
17 | TRBJ1-4 | . | TRBV5-5 | . | TGTGCCAGCAGCTCCCTATGGGTGGATTCAACTAATGAAAAACTGTTTTTT | CASSSLWVDSTNEKLFF
15 | TRBJ1-2 | . | TRBV15 | once | TGTGCCACCAGCACCGAGAGAGGGGCCTCTTATGGCTACACCTTC | CATSTERGASYGYTF
14 | TRBJ1-4 | . | TRBV2 | . | TGTGCCAGCTCCAAGGAGGGCCTAAATGAAAAACTGTTTTTT | CASSKEGLNEKLFF
12 | TRBJ1-3 | . | TRBV6-1 | . | TGTGCCAGCAGGCCGTCTGGAAACACCATATATTTT | CASRPSGNTIYF
13 | TRBJ1-2 | . | TRBV29-1 | . | TGCAGCGTGGAACAGGGCTACAACTATGGCTACACCTTC | CSVEQGYNYGYTF
15 | TRBJ2-7 | TRBD2 | TRBV2 | . | TGTGCCAGCAGCGGGGCTAGCGGGACCCTCTACGAGCAGTACTTC | CASSGASGTLYEQYF
13 | TRBJ1-5 | TRBD1 | TRBV11-2 | . | TGTGCCAGCAGCTTGACAGGGAATCAGCCCCAGCATTTT | CASSLTGNQPQHF
13 | TRBJ2-7 | TRBD2 | TRBV27 | . | TGTGCCAGCAGTTCACGGGGGGGGTACGAGCAGTACTTC | CASSSRGGYEQYF
14 | TRBJ1-1 | TRBD1 | TRBV6-6 | . | TGTGCCAGCAGGGGCGACAGGGCCCTCCCTGAAGCTTTCTTT | CASRGDRALPEAFF
12 | TRBJ2-7 | . | TRBV7-9 | few | TGTGCCAGCAGCTTAGTCAACTACGAGCAGTACTTC | CASSLVNYEQYF
12 | TRBJ1-2 | . | TRBV28 | . | TGTGCCAGCAGTTTACGGACGTCCGGCTACACCTTC | CASSLRTSGYTF
15 | TRBJ2-1 | . | TRBV5-4 | . | TGTGCCAGCAGCTTGGAATTGACAGCGCGGGATGAGCAGTTCTTC | CASSLELTARDEQFF
13 | TRBJ1-3 | . | TRBV5-6 | few | TGTGCCAGCAGCAGTAGGGCCGGAAACACCATATATTTT | CASSSRAGNTIYF
17 | TRBJ2-1 | . | TRBV10-3 | . | TGTGCCATCAGTGAGTCGGCAGGGGCCTCTCCCTACAATGAGCAGTTCTTC | CAISESAGASPYNEQFF
14 | TRBJ1-4 | . | TRBV18 | . | TGTGCCAGCTCACCATTGGGAACTAATGAAAAACTGTTTTTT | CASSPLGTNEKLFF
14 | TRBJ2-3 | . | TRBV18 | . | TGTGCCAGCTCACCCGGGGCTAGCACAGATACGCAGTATTTT | CASSPGASTDTQYF
16 | TRBJ2-7 | . | TRBV11-2 | . | TGTGCCAGCAGCTTAGGCTCAACCGGGACGGTCTACGAGCAGTACTTC | CASSLGSTGTVYEQYF
14 | TRBJ2-6 | . | TRBV10-3 | . | TGTGCCATCAGTGAAATAGCGGGGGCCAACGTCCTGACTTTC | CAISEIAGANVLTF
17 | TRBJ2-5 | TRBD1 | TRBV19 | . | TGTGCCAGTAGCGGGACAGACTTAACGGGAATGGGGGAGACCCAGTACTTC | CASSGTDLTGMGETQYF
13 | TRBJ1-3 | TRBD1 | TRBV7-9 | . | TGTGCCAGCAGCGGGACAGGGGGAAACACCATATATTTT | CASSGTGGNTIYF
13 | TRBJ2-7 | . | TRBV28 | . | TGTGCCAGCGGATCGTACCCATCGCGTGAGCAGTACTTC | CASGSYPSREQYF
13 | TRBJ1-3 | . | TRBV6-5 | . | TGTGCCAGCAGTTACCGGGTTAGCGGCACCATATATTTT | CASSYRVSGTIYF
16 | TRBJ2-5 | . | TRBV7-9 | . | TGTGCCAGCAGCTTAGGGGTCAGCGGAGATCAAGAGACCCAGTACTTC | CASSLGVSGDQETQYF
17 | TRBJ2-7 | TRBD2 | TRBV15 | . | TGTGCCACCAGTCCGGGGGGAGCGGGAGGGCCGGGGTACGAGCAGTACTTC | CATSPGGAGGPGYEQYF
16 | TRBJ1-1 | TRBD1 | TRBV5-5 | once | TGTGCCAGCAGCTCGAACCGAGGACAGGACAACACTGAAGCTTTCTTT | CASSSNRGQDNTEAFF
15 | TRBJ2-2 | TRBD1 | TRBV5-1 | once | TGCGCCAGCAGCTTGGCCGGGACAGGGACCGGGGAGCTGTTTTTT | CASSLAGTGTGELFF
12 | TRBJ2-7 | . | TRBV7-9 | . | TGTGCCAGCAGCTTAGGGAGTTACGAGCAGTACTTC | CASSLGSYEQYF
15 | TRBJ2-7 | TRBD2 | TRBV28 | . | TGTGCCAGCAGTTTGGGGTCTAGCGGGATGAACGAGCAGTACTTC | CASSLGSSGMNEQYF